This T cell receptor beta chain was obtained from a study of response to subunit inactivated influenza vaccine. This clonotype has only a few counts. What it binds is unknown. Deletions cut 6 bases from V and 0 bases from J, with 14 bases between. From germline, CDR1 is ENHRY and CDR2 SYGVKD. The CDR3 runs to 15 residues. Via MiXCR, TCRdb re-called the RT-PCR reads, giving one row per CDR3 protein. Of about 800,000 distinct CDR3 sequences in the sample, 21% were seen once. Study conclusions and caveats: Few additional T cells are recruited per seasonal influenza vaccination, authors suggested.

Source: PBMCs from blood, taken less than 6 days after vaccination. The chain recombines TRBV10-3 with TRBJ2-5, with D uncertain. This sequence was found in a man over 45 who received an inactivated influenza vaccine. The CDR3 here is CAISPTIEYQETQYF. In DNA, the CDR3 is TGTGCCATCAGCCCGACAATTGAGTACCAAGAGACCCAGTACTTC.